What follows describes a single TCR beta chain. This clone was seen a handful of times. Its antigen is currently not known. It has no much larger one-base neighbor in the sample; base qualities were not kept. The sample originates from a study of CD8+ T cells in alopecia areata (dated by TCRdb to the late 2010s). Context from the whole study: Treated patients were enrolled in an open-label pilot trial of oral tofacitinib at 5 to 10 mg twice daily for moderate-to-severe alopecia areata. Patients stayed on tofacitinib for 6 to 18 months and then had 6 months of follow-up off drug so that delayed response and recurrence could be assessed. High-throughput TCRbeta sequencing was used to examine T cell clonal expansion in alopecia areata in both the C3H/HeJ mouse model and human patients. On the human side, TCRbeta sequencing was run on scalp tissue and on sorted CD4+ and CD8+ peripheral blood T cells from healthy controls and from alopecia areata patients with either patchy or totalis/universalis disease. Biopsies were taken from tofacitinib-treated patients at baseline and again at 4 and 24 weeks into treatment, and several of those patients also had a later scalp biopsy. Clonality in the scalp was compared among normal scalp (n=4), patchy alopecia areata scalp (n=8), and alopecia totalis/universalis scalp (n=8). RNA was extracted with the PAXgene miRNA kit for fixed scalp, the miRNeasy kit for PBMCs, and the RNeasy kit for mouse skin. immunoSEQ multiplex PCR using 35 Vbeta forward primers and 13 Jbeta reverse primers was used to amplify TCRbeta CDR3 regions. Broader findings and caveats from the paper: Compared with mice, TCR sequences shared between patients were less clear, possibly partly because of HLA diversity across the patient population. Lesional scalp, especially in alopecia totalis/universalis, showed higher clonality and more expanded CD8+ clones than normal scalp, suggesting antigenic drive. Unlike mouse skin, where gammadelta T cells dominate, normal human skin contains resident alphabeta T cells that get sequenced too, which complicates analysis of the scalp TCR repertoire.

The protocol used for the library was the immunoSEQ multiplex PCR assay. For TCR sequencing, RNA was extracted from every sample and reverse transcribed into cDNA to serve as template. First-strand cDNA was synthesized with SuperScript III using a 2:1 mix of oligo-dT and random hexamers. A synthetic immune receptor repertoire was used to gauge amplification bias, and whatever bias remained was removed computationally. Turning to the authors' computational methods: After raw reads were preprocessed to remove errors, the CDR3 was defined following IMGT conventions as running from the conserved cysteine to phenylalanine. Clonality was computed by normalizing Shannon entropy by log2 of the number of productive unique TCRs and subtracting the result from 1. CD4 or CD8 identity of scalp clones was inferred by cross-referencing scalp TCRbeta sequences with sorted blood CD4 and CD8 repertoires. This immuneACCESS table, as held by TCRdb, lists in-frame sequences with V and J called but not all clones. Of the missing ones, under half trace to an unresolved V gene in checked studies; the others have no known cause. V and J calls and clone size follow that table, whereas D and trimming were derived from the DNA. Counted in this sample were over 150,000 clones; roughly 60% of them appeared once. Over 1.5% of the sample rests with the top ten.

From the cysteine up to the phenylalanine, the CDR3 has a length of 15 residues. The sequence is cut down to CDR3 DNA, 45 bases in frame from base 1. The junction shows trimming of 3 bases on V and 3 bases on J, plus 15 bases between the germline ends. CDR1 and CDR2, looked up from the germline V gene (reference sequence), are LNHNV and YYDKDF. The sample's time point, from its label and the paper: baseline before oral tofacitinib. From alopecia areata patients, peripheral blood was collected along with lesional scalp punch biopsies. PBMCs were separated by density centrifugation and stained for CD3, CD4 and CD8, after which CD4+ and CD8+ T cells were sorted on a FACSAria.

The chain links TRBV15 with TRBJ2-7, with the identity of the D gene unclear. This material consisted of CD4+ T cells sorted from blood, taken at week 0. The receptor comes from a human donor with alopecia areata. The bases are TGTGCCACCAGCAGGGACCGATTGGACGGCTACGAGCAGTACTTC. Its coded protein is CATSRDRLDGYEQYF.